This T cell receptor beta chain is from a study of blood T cells in healthy people across ages. This clonotype came up a few times. With 4 bases removed from V and 4 bases from J, the gap between germline ends came to 17 bases. The CDR3 is 16 amino acids. Germline CDR1 and CDR2: LGHNA and YNFKEQ. Combining a sample-barcoded 5' primer with a J-beta primer mix, a second PCR ran for roughly 6 to 12 cycles. Every cDNA was tagged by a template-switch adaptor with 12 random nucleotides. TCRdb re-analysed the 5' RACE reads in MiXCR, keeping a single row per CDR3 protein. This table holds hundreds of thousands of distinct CDR3 sequences, roughly 24% found once. This sample was also put to use in a study of T cells of mothers and their children. As reported in that work: Per mother, over 8 million TCR beta CDR3 reads were obtained; per child, approximately 3 million.

J is TRBJ2-1 and V is TRBV4-2, with D maybe TRBD2 (7 bases). This clonotype was obtained from a boy aged 10-17 years in good health. Sequencing was done on a sample of blood. This CDR3 reads CASSLGGGGGYNEQFF. The CDR3 DNA sequence: TGTGCCAGCAGCCTAGGAGGGGGGGGAGGATACAATGAGCAGTTCTTC.